This is a list of T cell receptor beta chains from one sample in a study of blood T cells in healthy people across ages. One entry per CDR3 protein, called by TCRdb with MiXCR from the 5' RACE reads. The sample includes almost 1 million distinct CDR3 sequences, about 51% of them seen just once. Sequencing used blood. The receptors originated from a woman aged 60-75 years in good health. The CDR3 runs from the conserved cysteine through the conserved F or W. Each record gives: J gene, V gene, CDR3 protein.

TRBJ2-5	TRBV18	CASSPGRPNDQTQYF
TRBJ2-2	TRBV7-9	CASSSPGRNTGELFF
NA	TRBV27	CASSLWAGVHETQYF
TRBJ2-1	TRBV12-3/TRBV12-4	CASSLRGRAEQFF
NA	TRBV12-3/TRBV12-4	CASSRGFVGEQYF
NA	TRBV30	CAFTRGTYEQYF
TRBJ1-2	TRBV28	CASSVGEHYGYTF
TRBJ1-5	TRBV27	CASGRVVNQPQHF
TRBJ1-2	TRBV20-1	CSAKEVANYGYTF
TRBJ2-4	TRBV7-2	CASSLAGGGGADIQYF
TRBJ2-5	TRBV12-3/TRBV12-4	CASSPNPGLAAETQYF
TRBJ1-2	TRBV4-1	CASSHWTAEYGYTF
TRBJ2-2	TRBV4-3	CASSHGLVNTGELFF
TRBJ2-1	TRBV13	CASTWLSNHFRCQVQFF
TRBJ2-5	TRBV2	CASGRDNQETQYF
TRBJ1-2	TRBV20-1	CSVMGPSSYGYTF
TRBJ2-7	TRBV12-3/TRBV12-4	CASKLSGTGGEQYF
NA	TRBV6-1	CASLPGTKRVEQYF
TRBJ2-1	TRBV20-1	CSARGGGRNNEQFF
TRBJ2-7	TRBV20-1	CSAPSTAKQYF
TRBJ2-4	TRBV28	CASSSRGTSAVDIQYF
TRBJ1-6	TRBV25-1	CASSQGRGTNSPLHF
NA	TRBV27	CASSLRSGSYEQYF
TRBJ2-5	TRBV29-1	CCVDQGIGTQYF
TRBJ2-1	TRBV2	CATRTSGNYNEQFF
TRBJ1-2	TRBV28	CASSLSGTGKIYGYTF
TRBJ2-1	TRBV9	CASSAAGTRQETQFF
NA	TRBV5-1	CASSWGTGLNIQYF
TRBJ2-1	TRBV20-1	CSAPVTREHNEQFF
TRBJ1-2	TRBV9	CASSVVPTQGAGYGYTF
TRBJ2-5	TRBV18	CASSPSAGGPGEQYF
TRBJ2-5	TRBV29-1	CSVESSATHTETQYF
TRBJ2-3	TRBV7-9	CASSPGTHSTDTRYF
TRBJ2-6	TRBV30	CAWSVGTSGANVLTF
NA	TRBV7-2	CASSRGTGRYEQYF
TRBJ2-3	TRBV2	CASSQREASTDTQYF
TRBJ2-6	TRBV12-3/TRBV12-4	CASFGEQGSSGANVPTF
NA	TRBV7-9	CASSLVGDLTNEQYF
TRBJ2-3	TRBV5-1	CASSLGSLAGETDTQYF
TRBJ1-1	TRBV15	CATSRGANRANTEAFF
TRBJ1-1	TRBV12-3/TRBV12-4	CASSLTAFNTEAFF
TRBJ2-3	TRBV4-3	CASSQNFGTDTQYF
TRBJ2-3	TRBV2	CASSAQGGTDTQYF
TRBJ1-1	TRBV15	CATSRPGSWGTEAFF
TRBJ2-1	TRBV7-8	CASSEQGNSYNEQFF
TRBJ1-4	TRBV6-6	CASSYIQGLNEKLFF
TRBJ1-1	TRBV9	CASSVQGRNTEAFF
TRBJ2-7	TRBV9	CASSPTQGRLGQYF
TRBJ2-5	TRBV11-2	CASSLRTAQETQYF
TRBJ2-7	TRBV20-1	CSAEGQGYYEQYF
TRBJ1-1	TRBV4-1	CASSQAQKAFF
TRBJ2-3	TRBV20-1	CSAPTWTSGPDTQYF